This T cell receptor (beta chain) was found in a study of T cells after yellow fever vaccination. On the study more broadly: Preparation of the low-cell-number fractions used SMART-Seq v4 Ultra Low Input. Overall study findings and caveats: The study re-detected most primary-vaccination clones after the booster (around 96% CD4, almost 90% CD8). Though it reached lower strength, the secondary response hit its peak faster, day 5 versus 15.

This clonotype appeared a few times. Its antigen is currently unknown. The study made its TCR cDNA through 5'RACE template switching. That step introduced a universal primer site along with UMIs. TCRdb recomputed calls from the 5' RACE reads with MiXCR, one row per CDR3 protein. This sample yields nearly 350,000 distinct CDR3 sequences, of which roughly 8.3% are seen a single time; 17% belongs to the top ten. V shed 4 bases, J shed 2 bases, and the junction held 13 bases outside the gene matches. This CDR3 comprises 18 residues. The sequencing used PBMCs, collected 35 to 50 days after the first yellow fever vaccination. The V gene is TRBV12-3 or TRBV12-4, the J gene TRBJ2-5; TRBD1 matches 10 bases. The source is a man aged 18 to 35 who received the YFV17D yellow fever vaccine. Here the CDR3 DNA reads TGTGCCAGCAGTTCCCCTACCGGGACAGGGGTTCGGCAAGAGACCCAGTACTTC. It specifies CASSSPTGTGVRQETQYF.